One and the same sample provided the 10 T cell receptor beta chains below, sequenced in a study of shared clonotypes between healthy human individuals. Assay: immunoSEQ multiplex PCR; the TCRdb copy retains only in-frame clones and omits some. The sample carries about 490,000 clones, around 80% recorded once. The material sequenced was PBMCs. The receptors originated from a woman aged 40 to 50 in good health. Some clones in this sample may be carry-over from other donors' samples.

The chain links TRBV28 to TRBJ2-5, with no clear D. Deletions cut 2 bases from V and 6 bases from J, with 7 bases between. The CDR3 has 12 amino acids. CDR1 is MDHEN, CDR2 SYDVKM, per germline. The CDR3 sequence is CASSLGDKTQYF. The DNA of the CDR3 is TGTGCCAGCAGTTTAGGAGACAAGACCCAGTACTTC. The variable domain in full, with the rest retrieved from reference TRBV28 and TRBJ2-5, is DVKVTQSSRYLVKRTGEKVFLECVQDMDHENMFWYRQDPGLGLRLIYFSYDVKMKEKGDIPEGYSVSREKKERFSLILESASTNQTSMYLCASSLGDKTQYFGPGTRLLVL.

The J gene is TRBJ2-7, the V gene TRBV11-2, with D possibly matching TRBD1 (6 bases). V gave up 4 bases and J gave up 6 bases, with 16 bases separating them. This CDR3 contains 14 residues. The germline V gene encodes CDR1 SGHAT and CDR2 FQNNGV. CDR3 in DNA: TGTGCCAGCAGCTGGACAGAGGGCAGGGTCGAGCAGTACTTC. Translated, it gives CASSWTEGRVEQYF.

This clone was observed a single time. This chain joins TRBV7-9 and TRBJ2-4; the D gene is possibly TRBD1 (6 bases). The CDR3 runs 15 residues. Deletions cut 5 bases from V and 0 bases from J, with 11 bases between. Germline lookup yields CDR1 SEHNR and CDR2 FQNEAQ (reference sequence). CDR3 in amino acids: CASSPLGGAKNIQYF. The CDR3, as DNA: TGTGCCAGCAGCCCCTTAGGGGGAGCCAAAAACATTCAGTACTTC.

The gene calls are TRBV10-1 and TRBJ1-2, with TRBD1 matching over 8 bases. This CDR3 spans 13 amino acids. CDR1 WNHNN and CDR2 SYGVQD come from the germline V gene (reference sequence). V was pared by 6 bases and J by 6 bases, with 6 bases of the junction left unmatched. The chain's CDR3 is CASSYGQGNGYTF. CDR3 bases: TGCGCCAGCAGCTATGGACAGGGCAATGGCTACACCTTC.

Only a few counts were recorded for this clone. J is TRBJ2-3 and V is TRBV5-8; D assignment may be TRBD1 or TRBD2 (5 bases each). Germline-derived CDR1 and CDR2 are SGHTS and YDEGEE. The CDR3 spans 15 residues. V lost 0 bases to trimming and J lost 2 bases, with 10 bases between them. The CDR3 is CASSLAEGPTDTQYF. As DNA, the CDR3 is TGTGCCAGCAGCTTGGCCGAGGGGCCCACAGATACGCAGTATTTT.

Comment on this clone: One end of the junction fails to match germline, which may point to a read error. The chain is built from TRBV5-6 and TRBJ2-4; the D gene could be TRBD1 or TRBD2 (6 bases each). CDR1 is SGHDT, CDR2 YYEEEE, per germline. The CDR3 covers 17 residues. The CDR3 spells CASTSLDRGGPGDIQYF. Written as DNA, the CDR3 is TGTGCCAGCACCTCCTTGGACCGAGGGGGGCCTGGGGACATACAGTACTTC.

This clone was seen only once. One junction end does not reproduce the germline sequence, and a read error may be involved. The rearrangement uses TRBV7-2 and TRBJ2-3; D call uncertain. The CDR3 is 12 residues long. In germline, CDR1 is SGHTA, CDR2 FQGNSA. The CDR3, as DNA: TGTGCCAGCAGCCTTAGCAGAGATACGCAGTATTTT. Translated: CASSLSRDTQYF.

As regards this clone: A much bigger clone sits one base away, suggesting this may be a read error. The chain carries TRBV30 and TRBJ2-7; TRBD2 might be the D (5 bases). The CDR3 is made up of 12 amino acids. Deletions cut 0 bases from V and 9 bases from J, with 12 bases between. CDR1 is GTSNPN and CDR2 is SVGIG in the germline V gene (reference sequence). The CDR3 DNA sequence: TGTGCCTGGAGTGTCGTAGGGAGCGGGCAGTACTTC. Amino acids: CAWSVVGSGQYF. Using reference TRBV30 and TRBJ2-7 for the parts outside the CDR3, the full variable domain is SQTIHQWPATLVQPVGSPLSLECTVEGTSNPNLYWYRQAAGRGLQLLFYSVGIGQISSEVPQNLSASRPQDRQFILSSKKLLLSDSGFYLCAWSVVGSGQYFGPGTRLTVT.

This chain connects TRBV28 to TRBJ1-4; tentatively, D is TRBD1 (6 bases). V lost 4 bases and J 8 bases, leaving 14 bases between the germline ends. The CDR3 runs 14 residues. Germline V gene sequence: CDR1 MDHEN, CDR2 SYDVKM. The chain's CDR3 is CASSSGALGEKLFF. The DNA for the CDR3 is TGTGCCAGCAGTTCAGGGGCCCTAGGAGAAAAACTGTTTTTT.

The V and J genes are TRBV5-6 and TRBJ2-2; D gene unclear. V lost 4 bases, J lost 5 bases, and 12 bases lay in between. The CDR3 has 14 residues. The V gene's germline CDR1 is SGHDT and CDR2 YYEEEE. CDR3 DNA sequence: TGTGCCAGCAGCAGAACGTTAGGGACCGGGGAGCTGTTTTTT. Its protein is CASSRTLGTGELFF.